A single sample gave rise to the 2 T cell receptor beta chains below, sequenced in a study of T-cell memory formation after mild COVID-19. From the 5' RACE reads, TCRdb called clonotypes with MiXCR, one entry per CDR3 protein. Counted here are 350,000 or so distinct CDR3 sequences, 20% to 25% occurring once; the ten biggest clones make up around a fifth. Sequencing was performed on PBMCs or a T cell subset sorted from them (not recorded which). Every receptor here comes from a man aged 18 to 30 who had mild COVID-19 (a few samples of this study predate the infection). Cell type and time point are not known.

The genes are TRBV10-3 and TRBJ1-1; D remains ambiguous. The V gene's germline CDR1 is ENHRY and CDR2 SYGVKD. V was cut by 0 bases and J by 1 base, with 9 bases left in between. CDR3 length equals 15 residues. The CDR3 DNA reads as TGTGCCATCAGTGAGTCGGGCATAACGAACACTGAAGCTTTCTTT. Protein sequence: CAISESGITNTEAFF.

This clonotype appeared a few times. The gene calls are TRBV7-2 and TRBJ2-2; TRBD1 matches at 8 bases. This CDR3 region has 18 residues. V shed 0 bases and J 3 bases; nucleotides not matched to a gene: 9. CDR1 is SGHTA, CDR2 FQGNSA, per germline. The CDR3 spells CASSLAPVYRGDTGELFF. CDR3 in DNA: TGTGCCAGCAGCTTAGCGCCGGTGTACAGGGGGGACACCGGGGAGCTGTTTTTT.